The sequence of this T cell receptor beta chain was determined in a study of TIL therapy for anti-PD-1-resistant metastatic lung cancer. Sequencing used immunoSEQ v3. Profiling relied on immunoSEQ multiplex PCR, and the TCRdb table lists in-frame clones only, not all of them. The sample has 21,000 or so clones; around 79% are singletons. The germline V gene encodes CDR1 LNHDA and CDR2 SQIVND (reference sequence). The ends lost 6 bases at V and 0 bases at J; junction bases unmatched: 7. This CDR3 is 16 amino acids long. Stated time point: pre-treatment sample, taken before nivolumab and TIL therapy. V is TRBV19 and J is TRBJ2-1; TRBD2 agrees at 8 bases. This receptor was obtained from a person aged 25 to 79 with non-small cell lung cancer. The sequenced sample was blood, obtained at baseline. The CDR3 spells CASRKTGTSSYNEQFF. CDR3 nucleotide sequence: TGTGCCAGTAGAAAAACCGGGACTAGCTCCTACAATGAGCAGTTCTTC.